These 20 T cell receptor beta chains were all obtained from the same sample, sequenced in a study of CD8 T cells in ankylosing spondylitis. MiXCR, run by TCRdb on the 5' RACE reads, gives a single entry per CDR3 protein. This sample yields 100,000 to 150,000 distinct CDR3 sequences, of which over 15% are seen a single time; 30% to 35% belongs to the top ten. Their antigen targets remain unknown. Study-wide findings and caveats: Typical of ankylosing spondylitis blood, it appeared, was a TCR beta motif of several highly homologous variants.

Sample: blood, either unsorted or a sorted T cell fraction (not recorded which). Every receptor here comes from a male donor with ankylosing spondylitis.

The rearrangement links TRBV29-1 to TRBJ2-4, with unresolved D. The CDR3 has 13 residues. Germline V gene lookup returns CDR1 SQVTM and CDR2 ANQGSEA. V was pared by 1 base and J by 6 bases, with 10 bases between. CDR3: CSVEGSMGNIQYF. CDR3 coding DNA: TGCAGCGTTGAAGGTTCTATGGGAAACATTCAGTACTTC.

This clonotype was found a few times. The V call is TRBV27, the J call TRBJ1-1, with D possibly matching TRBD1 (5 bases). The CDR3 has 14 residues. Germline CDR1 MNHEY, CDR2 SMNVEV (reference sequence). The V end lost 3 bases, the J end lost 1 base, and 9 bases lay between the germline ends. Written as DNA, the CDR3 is TGTGCCAGCAGTTTTCTAGGGACGAACACTGAAGCTTTCTTT. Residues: CASSFLGTNTEAFF.

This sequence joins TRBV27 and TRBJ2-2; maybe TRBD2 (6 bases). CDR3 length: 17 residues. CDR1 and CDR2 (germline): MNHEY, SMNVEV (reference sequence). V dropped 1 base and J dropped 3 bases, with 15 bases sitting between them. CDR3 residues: CASSLLGSPGDTGELFF. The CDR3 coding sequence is TGTGCCAGCAGTTTATTGGGCAGCCCGGGGGACACCGGGGAGCTGTTTTTT.

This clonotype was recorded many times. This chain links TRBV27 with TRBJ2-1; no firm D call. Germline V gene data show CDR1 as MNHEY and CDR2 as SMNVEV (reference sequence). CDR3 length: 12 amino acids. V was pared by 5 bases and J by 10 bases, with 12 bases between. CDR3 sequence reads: CASSPRVGEQFF. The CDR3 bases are TGTGCCAGCAGTCCCCGGGTCGGAGAGCAGTTCTTC.

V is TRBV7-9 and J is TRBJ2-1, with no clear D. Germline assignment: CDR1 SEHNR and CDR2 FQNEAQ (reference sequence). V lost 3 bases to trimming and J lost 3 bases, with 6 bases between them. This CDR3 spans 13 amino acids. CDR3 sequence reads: CASSFGVYNEQFF. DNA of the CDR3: TGTGCCAGCAGCTTTGGGGTCTACAATGAGCAGTTCTTC.

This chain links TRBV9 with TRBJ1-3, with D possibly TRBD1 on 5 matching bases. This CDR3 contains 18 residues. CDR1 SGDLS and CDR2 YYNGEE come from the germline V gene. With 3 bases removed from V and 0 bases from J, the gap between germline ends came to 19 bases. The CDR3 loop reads CASSDPRDGAHSGNTIYF. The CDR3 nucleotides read TGTGCCAGCAGCGATCCTAGGGACGGCGCCCACTCTGGAAACACCATATATTTT.

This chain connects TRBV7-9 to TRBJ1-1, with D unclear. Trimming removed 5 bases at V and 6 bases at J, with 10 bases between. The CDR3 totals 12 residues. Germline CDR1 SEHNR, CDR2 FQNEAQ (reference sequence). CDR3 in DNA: TGTGCCAGCAGCGACCCTGAGGCTGAAGCTTTCTTT. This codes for CASSDPEAEAFF.

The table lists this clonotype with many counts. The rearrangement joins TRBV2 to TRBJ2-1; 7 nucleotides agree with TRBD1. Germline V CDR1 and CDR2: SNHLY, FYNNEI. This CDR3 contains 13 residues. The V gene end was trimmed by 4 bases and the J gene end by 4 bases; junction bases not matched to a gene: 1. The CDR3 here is CASSVGQYNEQFF. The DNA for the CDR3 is TGTGCCAGCAGTGTGGGACAGTACAATGAGCAGTTCTTC. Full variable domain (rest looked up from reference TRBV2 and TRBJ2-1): EPEVTQTPSHQVTQMGQEVILRCVPISNHLYFYWYRQILGQKVEFLVSFYNNEISEKSEIFDDQFSVERPDGSNFTLKIRSTKLEDSAMYFCASSVGQYNEQFFGPGTRLTVL.

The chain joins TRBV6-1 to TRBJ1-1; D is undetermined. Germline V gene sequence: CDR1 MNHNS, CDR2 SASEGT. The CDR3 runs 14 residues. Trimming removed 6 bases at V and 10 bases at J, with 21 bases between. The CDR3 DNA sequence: TGTGCCAGCAGCAACAGTCCCTTCGGCCTGGGAGCTTTCTTT. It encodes CASSNSPFGLGAFF.

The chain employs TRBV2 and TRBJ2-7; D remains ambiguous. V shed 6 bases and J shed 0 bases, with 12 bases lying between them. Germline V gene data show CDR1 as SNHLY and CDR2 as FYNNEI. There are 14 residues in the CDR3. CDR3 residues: CASRKDRSSYEQYF. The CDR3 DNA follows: TGTGCCAGCAGGAAGGACCGGAGCTCCTACGAGCAGTACTTC. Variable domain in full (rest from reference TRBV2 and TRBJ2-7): EPEVTQTPSHQVTQMGQEVILRCVPISNHLYFYWYRQILGQKVEFLVSFYNNEISEKSEIFDDQFSVERPDGSNFTLKIRSTKLEDSAMYFCASRKDRSSYEQYFGPGTRLTVT.

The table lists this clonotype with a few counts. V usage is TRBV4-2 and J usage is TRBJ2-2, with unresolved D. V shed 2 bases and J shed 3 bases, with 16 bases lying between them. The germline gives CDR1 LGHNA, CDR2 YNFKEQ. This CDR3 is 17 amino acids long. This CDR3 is CASSQLRAVTDTGELFF. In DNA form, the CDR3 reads TGTGCCAGCAGCCAACTCCGCGCCGTCACGGACACCGGGGAGCTGTTTTTT.

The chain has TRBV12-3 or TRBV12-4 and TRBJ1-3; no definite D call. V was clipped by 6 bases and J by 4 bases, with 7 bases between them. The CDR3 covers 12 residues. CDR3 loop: CASRNIGNTIYF. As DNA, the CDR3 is TGTGCCAGCAGAAACATAGGAAACACCATATATTTT.

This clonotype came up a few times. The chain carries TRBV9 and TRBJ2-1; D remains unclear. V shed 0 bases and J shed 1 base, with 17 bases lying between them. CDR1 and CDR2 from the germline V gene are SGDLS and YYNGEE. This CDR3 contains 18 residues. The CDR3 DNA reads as TGTGCCAGCAGCGTAGTGGTCACAGACGCTGGGTCCTACAATGAGCAGTTCTTC. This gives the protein CASSVVVTDAGSYNEQFF.

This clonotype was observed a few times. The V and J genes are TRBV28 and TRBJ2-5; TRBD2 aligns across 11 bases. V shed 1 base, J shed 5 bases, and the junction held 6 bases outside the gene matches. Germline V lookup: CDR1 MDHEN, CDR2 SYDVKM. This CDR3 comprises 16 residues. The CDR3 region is CASSLSLAGGRETQYF. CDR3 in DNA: TGTGCCAGCAGTTTATCCCTAGCGGGAGGACGGGAGACCCAGTACTTC.

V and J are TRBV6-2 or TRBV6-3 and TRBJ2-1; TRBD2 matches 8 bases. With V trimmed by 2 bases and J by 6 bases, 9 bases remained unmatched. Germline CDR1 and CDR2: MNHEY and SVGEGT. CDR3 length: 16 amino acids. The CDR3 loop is CASSYLGGALGNEQFF. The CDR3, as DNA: TGTGCCAGCAGTTACCTCGGGGGGGCCCTCGGCAATGAGCAGTTCTTC.

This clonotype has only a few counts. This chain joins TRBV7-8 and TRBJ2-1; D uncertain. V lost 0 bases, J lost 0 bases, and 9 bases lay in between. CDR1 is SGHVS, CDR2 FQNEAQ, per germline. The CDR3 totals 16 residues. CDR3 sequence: CASSLAFVSSYNEQFF. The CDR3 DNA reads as TGTGCCAGCAGCTTAGCCTTCGTTAGCTCCTACAATGAGCAGTTCTTC.

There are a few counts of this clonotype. The CDR3 spells CSASSSEIGNEQFF. DNA of the CDR3: TGCAGTGCTAGTTCCAGTGAAATCGGCAATGAGCAGTTCTTC. The J gene is TRBJ2-1, the V gene TRBV20-1; D unclear. V lost 3 bases to trimming and J lost 6 bases, with 15 bases between them. Germline V gene data show CDR1 as DFQATT and CDR2 as SNEGSKA (reference sequence). CDR3 length equals 14 residues.

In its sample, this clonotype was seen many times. The CDR3: CSVGGARNQPQHF. The CDR3 coding sequence is TGCAGCGTTGGAGGGGCTCGGAATCAGCCCCAGCATTTT. The chain joins TRBV29-1 to TRBJ1-5; TRBD1 is a possible D gene (5 bases). This CDR3 has 13 residues. V was clipped by 4 bases and J by 4 bases, with 11 bases between them. The germline V gene encodes CDR1 SQVTM and CDR2 ANQGSEA.

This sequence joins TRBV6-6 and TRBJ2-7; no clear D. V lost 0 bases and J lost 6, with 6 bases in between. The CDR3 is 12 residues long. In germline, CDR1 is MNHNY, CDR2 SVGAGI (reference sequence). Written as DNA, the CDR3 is TGTGCCAGCAGTTACTCGTTGCCCGAGCAGTACTTC. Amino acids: CASSYSLPEQYF.

The CDR3 spells CASSSRGEKLFF. Here the CDR3 DNA reads TGTGCCAGCAGCTCCAGGGGTGAAAAACTGTTTTTT. The chain recombines TRBV11-2 with TRBJ1-4, with D perhaps TRBD1 (6 bases). Trimming cost V 4 bases and J 7 bases, with 7 bases left between them. The germline V gene has CDR1 SGHAT and CDR2 FQNNGV. The CDR3 runs to 12 residues. The variable domain in full, with the rest retrieved from reference TRBV11-2 and TRBJ1-4, is EAGVAQSPRYKIIEKRQSVAFWCNPISGHATLYWYQQILGQGPKLLIQFQNNGVVDDSQLPKDRFSAERLKGVDSTLKIQPAKLEDSAVYLCASSSRGEKLFFGSGTQLSVL.